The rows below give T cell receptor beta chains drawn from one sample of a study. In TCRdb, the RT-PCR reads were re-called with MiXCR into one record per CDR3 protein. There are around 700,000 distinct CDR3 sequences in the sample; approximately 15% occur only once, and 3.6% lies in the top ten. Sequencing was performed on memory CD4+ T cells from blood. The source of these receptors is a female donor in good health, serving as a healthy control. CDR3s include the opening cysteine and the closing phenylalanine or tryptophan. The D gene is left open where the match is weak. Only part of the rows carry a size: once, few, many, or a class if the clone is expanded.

cdr3_aa: CASSQEGSGPSGQFF
cdr3_nt: TGTGCCAGCAGCCAAGAGGGTAGCGGCCCCAGTGGGCAGTTCTTC
j_call: TRBJ2-1
v_call: TRBV4-2
clone_size: many
d_call: -

cdr3_aa: CASSYSGAGTGYTF
cdr3_nt: TGTGCCAGCAGTTACTCAGGCGCAGGAACTGGCTACACCTTC
j_call: TRBJ1-2
v_call: TRBV6-6
clone_size: -
d_call: -

cdr3_aa: CASSDVPQGGYTF
cdr3_nt: TGTGCCAGCAGTGACGTCCCCCAGGGCGGCTACACCTTC
j_call: TRBJ1-2
v_call: TRBV6-1
clone_size: few
d_call: -

cdr3_aa: CASSVSSNTGELFF
cdr3_nt: TGTGCCAGCAGCGTCTCTAGCAACACCGGGGAGCTGTTTTTT
j_call: TRBJ2-2
v_call: TRBV9
clone_size: -
d_call: -

cdr3_aa: CSAKTPRMGYGYTF
cdr3_nt: TGCAGTGCTAAAACTCCTCGCATGGGCTATGGCTACACCTTC
j_call: TRBJ1-2
v_call: TRBV20-1
clone_size: many
d_call: -

cdr3_aa: CASSPSAETYGYTF
cdr3_nt: TGTGCCAGCTCACCATCGGCGGAGACCTATGGCTACACCTTC
j_call: TRBJ1-2
v_call: TRBV18
clone_size: -
d_call: -

cdr3_aa: CASSLGPGQARRNIQYF
cdr3_nt: TGTGCCAGCAGCCTAGGCCCCGGACAGGCGCGGAGGAACATTCAGTACTTC
j_call: TRBJ2-4
v_call: TRBV11-3
clone_size: -
d_call: TRBD1

cdr3_aa: CASSWGVGFHNQPQHF
cdr3_nt: TGTGCCAGCAGTTGGGGGGTCGGCTTCCATAATCAGCCCCAGCATTTT
j_call: TRBJ1-5
v_call: TRBV28
clone_size: -
d_call: -

cdr3_aa: CASSPQLTGDFGYTF
cdr3_nt: TGTGCCAGCAGCCCTCAATTGACAGGGGATTTTGGCTACACCTTC
j_call: TRBJ1-2
v_call: TRBV7-2
clone_size: many
d_call: TRBD1

cdr3_aa: CASTPETSNYGYTF
cdr3_nt: TGTGCCAGCACCCCGGAGACGAGTAACTATGGCTACACCTTC
j_call: TRBJ1-2
v_call: TRBV11-2
clone_size: few
d_call: -

cdr3_aa: CASSLVRVRSETQYF
cdr3_nt: TGTGCCAGCAGCTTAGTGCGGGTTCGGTCGGAGACCCAGTACTTC
j_call: TRBJ2-5
v_call: TRBV7-6
clone_size: -
d_call: -

cdr3_aa: CASSPDSRSGSYNSPLHF
cdr3_nt: TGTGCCAGCAGTCCAGACAGTCGTAGTGGTTCCTATAATTCACCCCTCCACTTT
j_call: TRBJ1-6
v_call: TRBV6-5
clone_size: few
d_call: -

cdr3_aa: CASSPSAYNEQFF
cdr3_nt: TGTGCCAGCAGCCCTTCGGCCTACAATGAGCAGTTCTTC
j_call: TRBJ2-1
v_call: TRBV3-1
clone_size: -
d_call: -

cdr3_aa: CASSPDSNTQYF
cdr3_nt: TGTGCCAGCAGTCCGGACTCGAATACGCAGTATTTT
j_call: TRBJ2-3
v_call: TRBV12-3/TRBV12-4
clone_size: -
d_call: -

cdr3_aa: CASSLQSTNYGYTF
cdr3_nt: TGTGCCAGCAGCTTGCAAAGTACTAACTATGGCTACACCTTC
j_call: TRBJ1-2
v_call: TRBV5-5
clone_size: few
d_call: -

cdr3_aa: CSASWSGRIGSYEQYF
cdr3_nt: TGCAGTGCTAGTTGGAGCGGGAGAATAGGGTCCTACGAGCAGTACTTC
j_call: TRBJ2-7
v_call: TRBV20-1
clone_size: -
d_call: TRBD2

cdr3_aa: CASSLSGVNEQFF
cdr3_nt: TGTGCCAGCAGTTTATCGGGCGTCAATGAGCAGTTCTTC
j_call: TRBJ2-1
v_call: TRBV28
clone_size: -
d_call: -

cdr3_aa: CASSSREGTDTQYF
cdr3_nt: TGTGCCAGCAGCTCCCGGGAGGGAACAGATACGCAGTATTTT
j_call: TRBJ2-3
v_call: TRBV9
clone_size: few
d_call: TRBD2

cdr3_aa: CASKFRKSRDTQYF
cdr3_nt: TGTGCCAGCAAGTTCCGCAAGTCACGAGATACGCAGTATTTT
j_call: TRBJ2-3
v_call: TRBV7-2
clone_size: many
d_call: -

cdr3_aa: CASRERQGARTDTQYF
cdr3_nt: TGTGCCAGCAGAGAGCGACAGGGGGCGCGAACAGATACGCAGTATTTT
j_call: TRBJ2-3
v_call: TRBV12-3/TRBV12-4
clone_size: many
d_call: TRBD1

cdr3_aa: CASSRDRAEQYF
cdr3_nt: TGTGCCAGCAGCCGGGACCGCGCCGAGCAGTACTTC
j_call: TRBJ2-7
v_call: TRBV5-4
clone_size: -
d_call: -

cdr3_aa: CASSIRQYNEQFF
cdr3_nt: TGTGCCAGCAGCATCCGACAGTACAATGAGCAGTTCTTC
j_call: TRBJ2-1
v_call: TRBV11-3
clone_size: few
d_call: -

cdr3_aa: CSGISTGFVGSPLHF
cdr3_nt: TGCAGTGGCATATCCACAGGGTTCGTTGGATCACCCCTCCACTTT
j_call: TRBJ1-6
v_call: TRBV20-1
clone_size: many
d_call: -

cdr3_aa: CAISGQASATYEQYF
cdr3_nt: TGTGCCATCAGTGGACAGGCCTCCGCTACCTACGAGCAGTACTTC
j_call: TRBJ2-7
v_call: TRBV10-3
clone_size: -
d_call: -

cdr3_aa: CASAMQTDTEAFF
cdr3_nt: TGTGCTAGTGCCATGCAGACAGACACTGAAGCTTTCTTT
j_call: TRBJ1-1
v_call: TRBV12-5
clone_size: -
d_call: -

cdr3_aa: CASRALAGVYEQFF
cdr3_nt: TGCGCCAGCAGGGCGCTAGCGGGGGTCTATGAGCAGTTCTTC
j_call: TRBJ2-1
v_call: TRBV5-1
clone_size: few
d_call: TRBD2

cdr3_aa: CASSVAPGDYGYTF
cdr3_nt: TGCGCCAGCAGCGTGGCCCCCGGGGACTATGGCTACACCTTC
j_call: TRBJ1-2
v_call: TRBV5-1
clone_size: -
d_call: -

cdr3_aa: CAISSGYESNQPQHF
cdr3_nt: TGTGCCATCAGCTCGGGGTACGAAAGCAATCAGCCCCAGCATTTT
j_call: TRBJ1-5
v_call: TRBV10-3
clone_size: many
d_call: -

cdr3_aa: CASSPRQGDSSYNEQFF
cdr3_nt: TGCGCCAGCAGCCCGCGACAGGGCGATAGCTCCTACAATGAGCAGTTCTTC
j_call: TRBJ2-1
v_call: TRBV4-1
clone_size: few
d_call: TRBD1

cdr3_aa: CASSPAAGGTEAFF
cdr3_nt: TGTGCCAGCAGCCCCGCGGCGGGCGGCACTGAAGCTTTCTTT
j_call: TRBJ1-1
v_call: TRBV9
clone_size: -
d_call: -

cdr3_aa: CSASWATIPSQFF
cdr3_nt: TGCAGTGCTAGTTGGGCCACCATCCCATCTCAGTTCTTC
j_call: TRBJ2-1
v_call: TRBV20-1
clone_size: few
d_call: -

cdr3_aa: CASSARAGAYEQYF
cdr3_nt: TGTGCCAGCAGCGCCAGAGCGGGAGCCTACGAGCAGTACTTC
j_call: TRBJ2-7
v_call: TRBV9
clone_size: many
d_call: TRBD2

cdr3_aa: CSAPPSTSGGVTQYF
cdr3_nt: TGCAGTGCTCCCCCCTCGACTAGCGGGGGGGTGACCCAGTACTTC
j_call: TRBJ2-5
v_call: TRBV20-1
clone_size: many
d_call: TRBD2

cdr3_aa: CASSPAAGGLVNEKFF
cdr3_nt: TGTGCCAGCAGCCCTGCGGCGGGAGGGTTGGTAAATGAGAAGTTCTTC
j_call: TRBJ2-1
v_call: TRBV7-2
clone_size: -
d_call: TRBD2

cdr3_aa: CAISASRDRGSNTEAFF
cdr3_nt: TGTGCCATCAGTGCGTCCCGGGACAGGGGTTCGAACACTGAAGCTTTCTTT
j_call: TRBJ1-1
v_call: TRBV10-3
clone_size: -
d_call: TRBD1

cdr3_aa: CASSQVLTGDIQYF
cdr3_nt: TGCGCCAGCAGCCAAGTACTCACAGGGGACATTCAGTACTTC
j_call: TRBJ2-4
v_call: TRBV4-3
clone_size: many
d_call: TRBD1

cdr3_aa: CSAVGPNRAREQYF
cdr3_nt: TGCAGTGCCGTGGGACCGAACAGGGCGCGCGAGCAGTACTTC
j_call: TRBJ2-7
v_call: TRBV20-1
clone_size: few
d_call: -

cdr3_aa: CASSLRQESNYGYTF
cdr3_nt: TGTGCCAGCAGTCTTCGACAGGAGTCTAACTATGGCTACACCTTC
j_call: TRBJ1-2
v_call: TRBV6-5
clone_size: -
d_call: -

cdr3_aa: CASSVIGDPDTQYF
cdr3_nt: TGTGCCAGCAGTGTTATCGGGGATCCAGATACGCAGTATTTT
j_call: TRBJ2-3
v_call: TRBV2
clone_size: few
d_call: -

cdr3_aa: CASSEQGRDTEAFF
cdr3_nt: TGCGCCAGCAGTGAGCAGGGCCGGGACACTGAAGCTTTCTTT
j_call: TRBJ1-1
v_call: TRBV10-2
clone_size: few
d_call: -

cdr3_aa: CASTFNTEAFF
cdr3_nt: TGTGCCAGCACCTTTAACACTGAAGCTTTCTTT
j_call: TRBJ1-1
v_call: TRBV12-3/TRBV12-4
clone_size: many
d_call: -

cdr3_aa: CSAPGELFF
cdr3_nt: TGCAGTGCTCCCGGGGAGCTGTTTTTT
j_call: TRBJ2-2
v_call: TRBV20-1
clone_size: few
d_call: -

cdr3_aa: CASSPMTGVGTTDTQYF
cdr3_nt: TGTGCCAGCAGCCCCATGACGGGAGTGGGTACCACAGATACGCAGTATTTT
j_call: TRBJ2-3
v_call: TRBV11-2
clone_size: many
d_call: -

cdr3_aa: CSDQQGFQETQYF
cdr3_nt: TGCAGTGATCAACAGGGATTCCAAGAGACCCAGTACTTC
j_call: TRBJ2-5
v_call: TRBV20-1
clone_size: few
d_call: -

cdr3_aa: CASIPQGGTEAFF
cdr3_nt: TGTGCCAGCATTCCCCAGGGAGGTACTGAAGCTTTCTTT
j_call: TRBJ1-1
v_call: TRBV7-2
clone_size: -
d_call: -

cdr3_aa: CASSPATSGSSYEQYF
cdr3_nt: TGCGCCAGCAGCCCAGCCACTAGCGGGAGCTCCTACGAGCAGTACTTC
j_call: TRBJ2-7
v_call: TRBV4-3
clone_size: -
d_call: TRBD2

cdr3_aa: CASSRNGGGSAEAFF
cdr3_nt: TGTGCCAGCAGCCGAAATGGGGGGGGGAGTGCTGAAGCTTTCTTT
j_call: TRBJ1-1
v_call: TRBV7-2
clone_size: -
d_call: -

cdr3_aa: CSVTTGTGVYEQYF
cdr3_nt: TGCAGCGTAACTACCGGGACAGGGGTATACGAGCAGTACTTC
j_call: TRBJ2-7
v_call: TRBV29-1
clone_size: many
d_call: TRBD1

cdr3_aa: CASSGRVEEGYTF
cdr3_nt: TGTGCCAGCAGTGGGAGGGTGGAGGAGGGCTACACCTTC
j_call: TRBJ1-2
v_call: TRBV2
clone_size: -
d_call: -

cdr3_aa: CASSLHGRSSGDEQYF
cdr3_nt: TGTGCCAGCAGCCTACATGGCCGGTCTAGTGGTGACGAGCAGTACTTC
j_call: TRBJ2-7
v_call: TRBV6-5
clone_size: many
d_call: -

cdr3_aa: CATSRLTGGQTEAFF
cdr3_nt: TGTGCCACCAGCAGACTGACAGGGGGACAGACTGAAGCTTTCTTT
j_call: TRBJ1-1
v_call: TRBV15
clone_size: few
d_call: TRBD1

cdr3_aa: CASSLDGDRVHEQYF
cdr3_nt: TGCGCCAGCAGCTTGGATGGGGACAGGGTTCACGAGCAGTACTTC
j_call: TRBJ2-7
v_call: TRBV5-1
clone_size: few
d_call: TRBD1

cdr3_aa: CASSFQPDYGYTF
cdr3_nt: TGCGCCAGCAGCTTTCAGCCAGACTATGGCTACACCTTC
j_call: TRBJ1-2
v_call: TRBV5-1
clone_size: -
d_call: -

cdr3_aa: CASSYSREQPQHF
cdr3_nt: TGTGCCAGCAGTTACTCCAGGGAGCAGCCCCAGCATTTT
j_call: TRBJ1-5
v_call: TRBV12-3/TRBV12-4
clone_size: few
d_call: -

cdr3_aa: CASSPLGQSYEQYF
cdr3_nt: TGTGCCAGCAGCCCATTAGGACAGTCCTACGAGCAGTACTTC
j_call: TRBJ2-7
v_call: TRBV14
clone_size: -
d_call: -

cdr3_aa: CASSKRTGGDTEAFF
cdr3_nt: TGTGCCAGCAGCAAGCGGACAGGGGGAGATACTGAAGCTTTCTTT
j_call: TRBJ1-1
v_call: TRBV9
clone_size: -
d_call: TRBD1

cdr3_aa: CASRKGNLPYQPQHF
cdr3_nt: TGTGCCAGCCGGAAGGGGAACCTCCCTTATCAGCCCCAGCATTTT
j_call: TRBJ1-5
v_call: TRBV6-6
clone_size: few
d_call: -

cdr3_aa: CASGFRGPNTEAFF
cdr3_nt: TGTGCCAGCGGATTCAGGGGACCGAACACTGAAGCTTTCTTT
j_call: TRBJ1-1
v_call: TRBV7-9
clone_size: few
d_call: -

cdr3_aa: CSVTKGQGYGYTF
cdr3_nt: TGCAGCGTGACAAAAGGACAGGGCTATGGCTACACCTTC
j_call: TRBJ1-2
v_call: TRBV29-1
clone_size: few
d_call: TRBD1